Shown below are 11 T cell receptor beta chains from a single sample sequenced in a study of metastatic and nonmetastatic thyroid tumors (dated by TCRdb to the early 2020s). The library was prepared using PCR. Sequenced using an Illumina HiSeq 4000. TCRdb reanalyzed the raw reads on its own, using fastp at Q25 for trimming and MiXCR for clone calling, and kept in-frame beta chains. The sample data list some 45,000 clones, and around 17% of these were observed just once. Clones ranked in the top ten supply 20% to 25% of the sample. Before undergoing thyroid surgery, none of the patients had been given any kind of treatment. Material: blood. Every receptor here comes from a female donor with papillary thyroid cancer or a benign thyroid nodule (not recorded which). Some clones in this sample may be carry-over from other donors' samples.

This chain connects TRBV11-2 to TRBJ2-2; 10 nucleotides line up with TRBD2. Germline trimming cut 6 bases from V and 4 bases from J; bases unmatched to any gene: 11. Per the germline V gene, CDR1 is SGHAT and CDR2 is FQNNGV. The CDR3 length is 17 residues. The CDR3 loop is CASRQRGGRRGTGELFF. DNA for the CDR3: TGTGCCAGCAGACAGCGGGGGGGCCGTCGGGGCACCGGGGAGCTGTTTTTT.

This clone was recorded at least ten times. The chain uses TRBV4-2 and TRBJ1-3; D perhaps matches TRBD1 (6 bases). CDR1 is LGHNA and CDR2 is YNFKEQ in the germline V gene. Trimming took 6 bases from V and 2 from J, leaving 14 bases between them. CDR3 size: 15 residues. CDR3 protein: CASSPTRGTGNTIYF. The CDR3, as DNA: TGTGCCAGCAGTCCGACAAGGGGGACTGGAAACACCATATATTTT.

The chain has TRBV20-1 and TRBJ1-6; possible D gene TRBD1, 6 bases. This CDR3 is built from 14 residues. V dropped 4 bases and J dropped 6 bases, with 13 bases sitting between them. Germline V gives CDR1 DFQATT, CDR2 SNEGSKA (reference sequence). The CDR3 sequence: CSAKRGGGNSPLHF. The CDR3, as DNA: TGCAGTGCTAAAAGGGGGGGAGGTAATTCACCCCTCCACTTT.

With regard to this clone: The junction departs from germline at one end; a sequencing error may be responsible. Other nucleotide sequences in the sample specify the same CDR3. V and J are TRBV20-1 and TRBJ1-1; D is unclear. Germline lookup yields CDR1 DFQATT and CDR2 SNEGSKA (reference sequence). CDR3 length: 16 residues. The chain's CDR3 is CSARDLEVQMNTEAFF. The CDR3 nucleotides are TGCAGTGCCAGAGATCTCGAGGTACAAATGAACACTGAAGCTTTCTTT.

This clone has a count of ten or more. The V call is TRBV6-1, the J call TRBJ1-2; no clear D. Trimming removed 7 bases at V and 4 bases at J, with 22 bases between. CDR3 size: 16 residues. CDR1 MNHNS and CDR2 SASEGT come from the germline V gene. The CDR3 DNA sequence: TGTGCCAGCAAGCAAACTGTGCAGTCCGTAACCTATGGCTACACCTTC. Translated, it gives CASKQTVQSVTYGYTF.

The V call is TRBV27, the J call TRBJ2-7; TRBD2 agrees at 8 bases. CDR1 and CDR2 (germline): MNHEY, SMNVEV (reference sequence). The CDR3 has 13 amino acids. The junction had 8 bases not matched to a gene; V was cut back by 7 bases and J by 6 bases. The DNA of the CDR3 is TGTGCCAGCACCCGAGCGGGAGTCGGCGAGCAGTACTTC. This translates into CASTRAGVGEQYF.

The V gene is TRBV6-1, the J gene TRBJ1-6, with D unresolved. CDR1 is MNHNS and CDR2 is SASEGT in the germline V gene. Trimming took off 1 base at V and 12 bases at J, with 7 bases between the two ends. The CDR3 runs 12 residues. The CDR3 spells CASSEVGRPLHF. The DNA for the CDR3 is TGTGCCAGCAGTGAAGTGGGGAGACCCCTCCACTTT.

This clone was counted a few times. A read error is possible here, since a much larger clone lies one base away. The chain links TRBV12-3 or TRBV12-4 to TRBJ2-7, with unresolved D. V shed 7 bases and J shed 3 bases, with 16 bases lying between them. This CDR3 has 14 amino acids. CDR3 in amino acids: CASIFRWGSYEQYF. CDR3 bases: TGTGCCAGCATCTTCAGATGGGGTAGCTACGAGCAGTACTTC.

This clone was detected ten times or more. The chain has TRBV5-1 and TRBJ2-7; D is possibly TRBD2 (6 bases). CDR1 SGHRS and CDR2 YFSETQ come from the germline V gene. Trimming cost V 1 base and J 2 bases, with 13 bases left between them. This CDR3 is built from 15 residues. CDR3 protein: CASSLFPGVTYEQYF. Here the CDR3 DNA reads TGCGCCAGCAGCTTGTTTCCGGGGGTGACCTACGAGCAGTACTTC.

The chain links TRBV9 to TRBJ2-3; TRBD2 matches at 7 bases. J gave up 3 bases and V 4 bases, and 5 bases lay outside the gene matches. The CDR3 covers 14 residues. CDR1 and CDR2 from the germline V gene are SGDLS and YYNGEE. The CDR3 region is CASSPRGGTDTQYF. The CDR3 bases are TGTGCCAGCAGCCCAAGGGGAGGGACAGATACGCAGTATTTT.

This clone showed up just a few times. The rearrangement uses TRBV12-3 or TRBV12-4 and TRBJ2-1; TRBD2 agrees at 11 bases. This CDR3 region has 14 residues. J gave up 8 bases and V 10 bases, and 10 bases lay outside the gene matches. CDR3 DNA sequence: TGTGCCATCAGCCATAGCGGGAGGGTCGATGAGCAGTTCTTC. This translates into CAISHSGRVDEQFF.